Included here is one T cell receptor (beta chain) sequence, with context. It lacks a known antigen. Per-base quality was not reported, and no clone a single base away is much larger than it. In Seattle, one collaborating source enrolled patients while the infection was active and tracked those patients longitudinally over the course of disease. Each collaborating institution followed its own protocols to collect whole blood in K2EDTA tubes. For TCRbeta analysis, collaborator samples were shipped as frozen whole blood, as isolated PBMCs, or as DNA extracted from either sample type. The immunoSEQ Assay, a bias-controlled multiplex PCR, was used to amplify TCRbeta CDR3 regions from genomic DNA. The source study handled its data this way. The number of nucleated cells in each sample was estimated by amplification of reference gene primers within the assay. Sequence reads were collapsed and filtered to measure the absolute abundance of every unique TCRbeta CDR3 rearrangement. Productive Simpson clonality was computed per sample as the square root of Simpson's diversity index over productive rearrangements. In TCRdb, the immuneACCESS table is reduced to in-frame sequences with V and J assigned. These tables do not hold every clone; where another copy was compared, an unresolved V gene accounts for under half, and the others remain unexplained. V, J and clone size reflect that table, while D and trimming were determined from the DNA. The sample records 300,000 to 400,000 clones, around 87% of which are singletons. Approximately 2.5% of the sample goes to the ten largest clones.

The data stem from a study of blood T cell repertoires in COVID-19 (dated by TCRdb to about 2020). The study in broad terms: The collaborator samples originated in the United States, Italy and Spain and spanned the acute and convalescent phases of COVID-19. The repertoires were released in a freely available public database meant as a resource for research on the immune response to SARS-CoV-2. The material from the prospective study consisted of cDNA or gDNA derived from T cells, B-cell-depleted T cells, or PBMCs. Samples were obtained from the ongoing ImmuneRACE study (first 160 participants) and from some 1,300 subjects provided by 6 global collaborators. Subjects who had been exposed to COVID-19, were actively infected with it, or had recovered from it provided the deeply sampled blood TCRbeta repertoires that made up the dataset. Where HLA class I and class II types were available, the types were taken from metadata supplied by the sample provider, not from assay-based typing. Sample metadata almost always included a de-identified subject ID, COVID-19 status, age in years and sex.

The CDR3 sequence holds 15 residues, the cysteine and phenylalanine included. Only the CDR3 region is kept as DNA, spanning 45 bases read in frame from base 1. For CDR1 and CDR2, the germline V gene lists KGHDR and SFDVKD. The trim is 4 bases for V and 0 bases for J, with a gap of 11 bases between the germline ends. Study-wide conclusions, independent of this receptor: The amount of clinical and demographic metadata varied by source and participant and was provided uncurated.

Recombination joined TRBV24-1 with TRBJ1-1, with no D gene named confidently. This sequence was found in a woman aged 55-70 years with COVID-19, enrolled during active disease. Sequencing was done on a sample of peripheral blood. The nucleotides read TGTGCCACCAGTGACGTCAGGCTCTTGAACACTGAAGCTTTCTTT. It translates to CATSDVRLLNTEAFF.